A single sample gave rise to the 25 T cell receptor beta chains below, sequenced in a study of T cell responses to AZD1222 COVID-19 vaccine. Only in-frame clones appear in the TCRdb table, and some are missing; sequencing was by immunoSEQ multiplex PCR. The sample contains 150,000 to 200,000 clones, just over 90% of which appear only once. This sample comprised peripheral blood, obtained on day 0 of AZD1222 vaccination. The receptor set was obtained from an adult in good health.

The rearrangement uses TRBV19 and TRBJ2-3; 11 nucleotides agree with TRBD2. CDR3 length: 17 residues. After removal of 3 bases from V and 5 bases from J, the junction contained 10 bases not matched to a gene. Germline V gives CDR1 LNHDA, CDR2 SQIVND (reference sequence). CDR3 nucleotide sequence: TGTGCCAGTAGTATGGATTTAGCGGGGGGGATAAGAGATACGCAGTATTTT. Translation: CASSMDLAGGIRDTQYF.

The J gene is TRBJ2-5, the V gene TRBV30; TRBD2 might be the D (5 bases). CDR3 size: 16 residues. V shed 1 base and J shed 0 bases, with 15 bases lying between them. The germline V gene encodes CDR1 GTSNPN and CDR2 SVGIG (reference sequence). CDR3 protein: CAWSGWGVGDQETQYF. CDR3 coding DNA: TGTGCCTGGAGTGGATGGGGAGTTGGGGACCAAGAGACCCAGTACTTC.

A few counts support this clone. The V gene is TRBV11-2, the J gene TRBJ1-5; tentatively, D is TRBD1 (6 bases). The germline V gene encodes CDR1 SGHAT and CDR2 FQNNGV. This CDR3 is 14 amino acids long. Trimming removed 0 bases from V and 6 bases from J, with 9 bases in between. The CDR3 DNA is TGTGCCAGCAGCTTAGACAGAGGGGGTCAGCCCCAGCATTTT. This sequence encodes CASSLDRGGQPQHF.

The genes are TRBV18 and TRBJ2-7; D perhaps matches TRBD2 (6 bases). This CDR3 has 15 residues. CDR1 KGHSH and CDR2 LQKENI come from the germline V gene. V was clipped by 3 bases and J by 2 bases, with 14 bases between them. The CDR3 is CASSPGRAGPYEQYF. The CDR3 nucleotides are TGTGCCAGCTCACCTGGTCGGGCGGGACCCTACGAGCAGTACTTC.

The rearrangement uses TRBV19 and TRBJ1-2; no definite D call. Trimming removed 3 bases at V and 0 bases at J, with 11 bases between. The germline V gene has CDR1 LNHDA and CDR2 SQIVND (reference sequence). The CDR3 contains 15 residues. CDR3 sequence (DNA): TGTGCCAGTAGTATTGGACGGAGAACTAACTATGGCTACACCTTC. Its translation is CASSIGRRTNYGYTF. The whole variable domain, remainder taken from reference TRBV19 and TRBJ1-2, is DGGITQSPKYLFRKEGQNVTLSCEQNLNHDAMYWYRQDPGQGLRLIYYSQIVNDFQKGDIAEGYSVSREKKESFPLTVTSAQKNPTAFYLCASSIGRRTNYGYTFGSGTRLTVV.

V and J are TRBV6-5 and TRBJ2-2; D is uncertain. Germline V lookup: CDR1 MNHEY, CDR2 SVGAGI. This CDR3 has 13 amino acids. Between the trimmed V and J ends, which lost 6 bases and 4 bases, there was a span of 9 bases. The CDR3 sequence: CASRIGPTGELFF. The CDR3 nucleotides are TGTGCCAGCAGGATCGGACCCACCGGGGAGCTGTTTTTT.

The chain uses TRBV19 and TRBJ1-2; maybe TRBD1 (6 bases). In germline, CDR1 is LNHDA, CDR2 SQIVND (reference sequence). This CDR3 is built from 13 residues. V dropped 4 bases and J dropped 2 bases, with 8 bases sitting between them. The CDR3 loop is CASSRTENYGYTF. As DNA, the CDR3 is TGTGCCAGTAGTAGGACAGAGAACTATGGCTACACCTTC.

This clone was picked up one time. CDR3 in amino acids: CASSLSSYNEQFF. In nucleotides, the CDR3 is TGCGCCAGCAGCTTGAGCTCCTACAATGAGCAGTTCTTC. The chain combines TRBV5-1 with TRBJ2-1; D call uncertain. CDR1 is SGHRS and CDR2 is YFSETQ in the germline V gene. The CDR3 totals 13 residues. The V end was cut by 1 base, the J end by 0 bases, with 2 bases between.

The CDR3 nucleotides read TGTGCCTGGAGTACCCCTTTACGGGAAACCCATGGCTACACCTTC. Encoded protein: CAWSTPLRETHGYTF. The chain carries TRBV30 and TRBJ1-2, with no clear D. Germline V gene lookup returns CDR1 GTSNPN and CDR2 SVGIG (reference sequence). V was trimmed by 2 bases and J by 6 bases, leaving 19 bases between them. CDR3 length equals 15 residues.

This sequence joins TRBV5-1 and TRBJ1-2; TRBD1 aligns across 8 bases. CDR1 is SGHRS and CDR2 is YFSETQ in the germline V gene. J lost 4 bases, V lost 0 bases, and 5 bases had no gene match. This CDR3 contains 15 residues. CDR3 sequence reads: CASSLDSDRVYGYTF. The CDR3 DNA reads TGCGCCAGCAGCTTGGACTCGGACAGGGTCTATGGCTACACCTTC.

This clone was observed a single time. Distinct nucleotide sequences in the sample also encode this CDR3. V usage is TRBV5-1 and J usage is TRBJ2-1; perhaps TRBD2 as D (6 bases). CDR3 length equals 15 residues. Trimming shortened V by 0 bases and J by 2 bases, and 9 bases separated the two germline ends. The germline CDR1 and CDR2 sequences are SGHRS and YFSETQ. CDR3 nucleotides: TGCGCCAGCAGCTTGGCTGGCGGGACCTACAATGAGCAGTTCTTC. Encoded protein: CASSLAGGTYNEQFF.

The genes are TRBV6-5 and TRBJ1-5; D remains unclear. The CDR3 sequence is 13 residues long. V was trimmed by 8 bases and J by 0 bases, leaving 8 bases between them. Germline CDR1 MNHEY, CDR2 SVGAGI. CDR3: CASQVDSNQPQHF. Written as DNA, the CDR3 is TGTGCCAGCCAAGTAGATAGCAATCAGCCCCAGCATTTT.

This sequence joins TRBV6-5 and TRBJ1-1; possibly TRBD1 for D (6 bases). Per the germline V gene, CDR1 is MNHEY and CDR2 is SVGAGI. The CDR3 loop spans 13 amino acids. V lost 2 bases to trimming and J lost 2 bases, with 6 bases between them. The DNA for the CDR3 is TGTGCCAGCAGTTACGGGACAAACACTGAAGCTTTCTTT. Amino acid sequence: CASSYGTNTEAFF.

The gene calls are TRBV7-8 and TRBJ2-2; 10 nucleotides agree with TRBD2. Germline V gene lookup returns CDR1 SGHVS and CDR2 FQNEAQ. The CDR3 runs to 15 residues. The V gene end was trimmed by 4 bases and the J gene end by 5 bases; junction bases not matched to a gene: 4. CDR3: CASSSTSGATGELFF. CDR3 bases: TGTGCCAGCAGCTCCACTAGCGGGGCAACCGGGGAGCTGTTTTTT.

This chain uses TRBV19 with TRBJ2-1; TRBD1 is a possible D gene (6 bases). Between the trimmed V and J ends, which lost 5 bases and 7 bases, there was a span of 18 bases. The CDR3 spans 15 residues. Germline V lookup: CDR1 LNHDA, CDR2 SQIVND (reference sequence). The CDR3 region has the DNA TGTGCCAGTAGTGACAGGAGCCTCCAGGGGAATGAGCAGTTCTTC. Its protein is CASSDRSLQGNEQFF.

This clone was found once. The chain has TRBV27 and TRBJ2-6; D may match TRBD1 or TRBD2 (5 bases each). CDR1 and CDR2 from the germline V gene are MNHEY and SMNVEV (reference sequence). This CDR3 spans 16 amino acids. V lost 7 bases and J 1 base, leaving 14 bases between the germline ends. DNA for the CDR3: TGTGCCAGCAAGGGACGGGACCGTTCTGGGGCCAACGTCCTGACTTTC. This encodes CASKGRDRSGANVLTF.

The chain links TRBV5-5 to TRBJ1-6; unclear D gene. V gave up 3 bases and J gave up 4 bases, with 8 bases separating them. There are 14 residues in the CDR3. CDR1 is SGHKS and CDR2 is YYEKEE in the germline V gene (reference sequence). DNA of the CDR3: TGTGCCAGCAGCTACGACGGGTATAATTCACCCCTCCACTTT. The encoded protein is CASSYDGYNSPLHF.

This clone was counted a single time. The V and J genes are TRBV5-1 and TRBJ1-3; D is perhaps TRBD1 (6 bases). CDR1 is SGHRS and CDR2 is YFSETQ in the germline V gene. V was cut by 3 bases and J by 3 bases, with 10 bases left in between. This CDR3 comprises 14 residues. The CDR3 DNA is TGCGCCAGCAGCTCAGACAGGATTGGAAACACCATATATTTT. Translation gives CASSSDRIGNTIYF.

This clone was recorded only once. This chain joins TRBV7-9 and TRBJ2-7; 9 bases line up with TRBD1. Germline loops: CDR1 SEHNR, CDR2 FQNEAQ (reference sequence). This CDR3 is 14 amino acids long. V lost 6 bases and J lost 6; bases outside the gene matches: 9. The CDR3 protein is CASSTGQGRVEQYF. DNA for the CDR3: TGTGCCAGCAGTACGGGACAGGGAAGGGTCGAGCAGTACTTC.

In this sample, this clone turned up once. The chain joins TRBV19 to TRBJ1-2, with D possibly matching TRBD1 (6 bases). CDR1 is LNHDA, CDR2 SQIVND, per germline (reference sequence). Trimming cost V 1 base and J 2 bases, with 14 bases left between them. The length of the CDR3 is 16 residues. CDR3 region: CASSIALRTDNYGYTF. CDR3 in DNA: TGTGCCAGTAGTATAGCCCTCAGGACAGACAACTATGGCTACACCTTC.

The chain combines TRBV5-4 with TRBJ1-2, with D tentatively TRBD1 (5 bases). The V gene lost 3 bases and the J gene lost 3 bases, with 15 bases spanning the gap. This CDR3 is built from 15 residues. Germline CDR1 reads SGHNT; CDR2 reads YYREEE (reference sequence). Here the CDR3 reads CASSSMTAGDYGYTF. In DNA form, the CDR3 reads TGTGCCAGCAGCTCAATGACGGCGGGGGACTATGGCTACACCTTC.

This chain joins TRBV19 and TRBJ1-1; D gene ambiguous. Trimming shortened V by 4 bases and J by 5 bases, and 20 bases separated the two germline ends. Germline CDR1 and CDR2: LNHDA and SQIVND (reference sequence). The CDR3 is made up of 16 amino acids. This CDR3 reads CASSTPRVGVGTEAFF. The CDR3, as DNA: TGTGCCAGTAGTACTCCCCGGGTCGGGGTTGGGACTGAAGCTTTCTTT.

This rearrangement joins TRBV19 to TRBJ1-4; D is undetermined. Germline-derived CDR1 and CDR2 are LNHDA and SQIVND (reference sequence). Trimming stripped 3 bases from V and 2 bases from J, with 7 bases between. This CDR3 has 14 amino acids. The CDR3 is CASSMGYTNEKLFF. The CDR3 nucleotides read TGTGCCAGTAGTATGGGGTACACTAATGAAAAACTGTTTTTT.

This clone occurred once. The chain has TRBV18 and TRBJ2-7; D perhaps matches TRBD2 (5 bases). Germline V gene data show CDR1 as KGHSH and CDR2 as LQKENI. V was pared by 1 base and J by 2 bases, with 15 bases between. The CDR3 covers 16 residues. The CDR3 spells CASSPQKRSDPYEQYF. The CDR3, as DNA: TGTGCCAGCTCACCACAGAAGCGGAGTGACCCCTACGAGCAGTACTTC.

The CDR3 sequence: CASSQGSVSPGHKDSPLHF. DNA for the CDR3: TGTGCCAGCAGCCAAGGGTCTGTTTCCCCGGGACATAAGGATTCACCCCTCCACTTT. The chain recombines TRBV3-1 (or the pseudogene TRBV3-2) with TRBJ1-6, with D perhaps matching TRBD1 (6 bases). Trimming shortened V by 1 base and J by 8 bases, and 24 bases separated the two germline ends. Germline CDR1 and CDR2: LGHDT and YNNKEL (reference sequence). CDR3 length equals 19 residues.